These 20 T cell receptor beta chains were all obtained from the same sample, sequenced in a study of neurological immune-mediated disorders. TCRdb called the 5' RACE reads again in MiXCR, with one record for every CDR3 protein. The sample consists of 25,000 to 35,000 distinct CDR3 sequences, about 4.1% of them appearing once. What was sequenced was CD4+ T cells from blood. These receptors were obtained from a middle-aged woman in good health.

Ten or more counts support this clonotype. The chain joins TRBV12-3 or TRBV12-4 to TRBJ1-2; tentative D call: TRBD1 (5 bases). V lost 4 bases, J lost 4 bases, and 10 bases lay in between. This CDR3 is built from 13 residues. Written as DNA, the CDR3 is TGTGCCAGCAGTTCGGCAGGGATCTATGGCTACACCTTC. The encoded protein is CASSSAGIYGYTF.

This clonotype was counted ten times or more. The chain is built from TRBV14 and TRBJ2-5; no reliable D call. The germline CDR1 and CDR2 sequences are SGHDN and FVKESK. Between the trimmed V and J ends, which lost 0 bases and 6 bases, there was a span of 14 bases. The CDR3 spans 15 residues. The CDR3 DNA sequence: TGTGCCAGCAGCCAAGATCGATGGAATCGTCAGACCCAGTACTTC. Translation gives CASSQDRWNRQTQYF.

There are many counts of this clonotype. The gene calls are TRBV20-1 and TRBJ2-1; 9 nucleotides match TRBD2. V trimming: 3 bases; J trimming: 0 bases; junction bases outside the gene matches: 3. The CDR3 spans 15 residues. CDR1 is DFQATT, CDR2 SNEGSKA, per germline (reference sequence). CDR3 protein: CSARETSGSYNEQFF. DNA of the CDR3: TGCAGTGCTAGGGAGACTAGCGGCTCCTACAATGAGCAGTTCTTC.

This clonotype turned up a few times. This sequence joins TRBV5-4 and TRBJ2-2; TRBD1 matches 9 bases. The CDR3 is made up of 19 amino acids. The V gene end was trimmed by 0 bases and the J gene end by 0 bases; junction bases not matched to a gene: 9. Germline-derived CDR1 and CDR2 are SGHNT and YYREEE (reference sequence). This chain's CDR3 is CASSLGDRRQGANTGELFF. The CDR3 bases are TGTGCCAGCAGCTTGGGTGATCGAAGACAGGGGGCGAACACCGGGGAGCTGTTTTTT.

This clonotype was observed many times. The CDR3: CASQTGLGGNTIYF. CDR3 coding DNA: TGTGCCAGCCAAACGGGCCTTGGTGGAAACACCATATATTTT. This sequence joins TRBV6-5 and TRBJ1-3; D remains ambiguous. Germline CDR1 and CDR2: MNHEY and SVGAGI. With 8 bases removed from V and 3 bases from J, the gap between germline ends came to 14 bases. This CDR3 is built from 14 residues.

This clonotype was seen ten or more times. V and J are TRBV29-1 and TRBJ2-6, with D unresolved. Trimming took off 3 bases at V and 0 bases at J, with 6 bases between the two ends. Germline V gives CDR1 SQVTM, CDR2 ANQGSEA. CDR3 length: 14 residues. CDR3 loop: CSVDLGSGANVLTF. CDR3 DNA: TGCAGCGTTGACCTTGGCTCTGGGGCCAACGTCCTGACTTTC.

There are many counts of this clonotype. The chain has TRBV20-1 and TRBJ2-3, with a weak D call TRBD2 (6 bases). This CDR3 contains 12 residues. Germline assignment: CDR1 DFQATT and CDR2 SNEGSKA (reference sequence). The V gene lost 5 bases and the J gene lost 4 bases, with 10 bases spanning the gap. CDR3 in DNA: TGCAGTGCTTACGGGGGAGCAGATACGCAGTATTTT. This sequence encodes CSAYGGADTQYF.

The chain joins TRBV3-1 to TRBJ2-5, with 9 bases that match TRBD2. The junction had 9 bases not matched to a gene; V was cut back by 0 bases and J by 7 bases. Germline CDR1 reads LGHDT; CDR2 reads YNNKEL (reference sequence). The CDR3 covers 16 residues. Here the CDR3 DNA reads TGTGCCAGCAGCCAAGATATGGGACTAGCTTGGGCGACCCAGTACTTC. Its protein product is CASSQDMGLAWATQYF.

This clonotype came up many times. V and J are TRBV20-1 and TRBJ1-1, with no clear D. V was shortened by 1 base and J by 8 bases, with 8 bases between the two germline ends. Germline V CDR1 and CDR2: DFQATT, SNEGSKA (reference sequence). The CDR3 has 11 residues. CDR3 sequence: CSARGKAEAFF. The CDR3 DNA is TGCAGTGCTAGAGGCAAGGCGGAAGCTTTCTTT.

This clonotype has ten or more counts. This chain links TRBV4-1 with TRBJ1-2; a possible D gene is TRBD1 (5 bases). Germline V gene lookup returns CDR1 MGHRA and CDR2 YSYEKL. Deletions cut 3 bases from V and 4 bases from J, with 21 bases between. The CDR3 extends over 17 amino acids. CDR3 nucleotide sequence: TGCGCCAGCAGCCAGAGTACCGTCAGGGTAACGGGCTATGGCTACACCTTC. Its translation: CASSQSTVRVTGYGYTF.

At least ten counts were recorded for this clonotype. The chain carries TRBV12-3 or TRBV12-4 and TRBJ2-6, with a tentative D call TRBD1 (6 bases). CDR3 length equals 19 residues. Trimming removed 0 bases at V and 1 base at J, with 16 bases between. The CDR3: CASSLAGAARLSGANVLTF. CDR3 nucleotide sequence: TGTGCCAGCAGTTTAGCGGGGGCAGCCCGCCTATCTGGGGCCAACGTCCTGACTTTC.

This clonotype was recorded many times. This chain joins TRBV29-1 and TRBJ1-2; 7 nucleotides agree with TRBD1. Germline V gene data show CDR1 as SQVTM and CDR2 as ANQGSEA. This CDR3 is built from 12 residues. The ends lost 6 bases at V and 4 bases at J; junction bases unmatched: 5. CDR3 coding DNA: TGCAGCGTAGAAACAGGGGTCTATGGCTACACCTTC. Its protein product is CSVETGVYGYTF. The full variable domain, its missing parts supplied by reference TRBV29-1 and TRBJ1-2, is SAVISQKPSRDICQRGTSLTIQCQVDSQVTMMFWYRQQPGQSLTLIATANQGSEATYESGFVIDKFPISRPNLTFSTLTVSNMSPEDSSIYLCSVETGVYGYTFGSGTRLTVV.

This clonotype has a count of ten or more. The rearrangement uses TRBV20-1 and TRBJ2-7; unclear D gene. The CDR3 extends over 13 amino acids. Germline V gene sequence: CDR1 DFQATT, CDR2 SNEGSKA (reference sequence). V was pared by 7 bases and J by 7 bases, with 20 bases between. In DNA form, the CDR3 reads TGCAGTGTCCGCGCAGGCGTGGGGAAGGAGCAGTACTTC. It yields the protein CSVRAGVGKEQYF.

This clonotype was counted ten times or more. This chain connects TRBV18 to TRBJ2-3; 10 nucleotides agree with TRBD1. There are 16 residues in the CDR3. The V and J ends lost 4 bases and 5 bases, in that order; junction bases with no gene match: 9. Germline V gives CDR1 KGHSH, CDR2 LQKENI. In DNA, the CDR3 is TGTGCCAGCTCACGACAGGGGGCTGTTTTTCGAGATACGCAGTATTTT. As protein: CASSRQGAVFRDTQYF.

This clonotype was seen ten or more times. V is TRBV7-6 and J is TRBJ2-2; 8 bases are shared with TRBD1. CDR1 and CDR2 (germline): SGHVS, FNYEAQ. This CDR3 comprises 13 residues. V gave up 8 bases and J gave up 2 bases; unmatched junction bases: 1. CDR3 in DNA: TGTGCCAGCCAGGGGGCCAACACCGGGGAGCTGTTTTTT. It specifies CASQGANTGELFF.

This clonotype was detected many times. The chain couples TRBV5-1 to TRBJ1-4; D is perhaps TRBD1 (5 bases). Germline V gene sequence: CDR1 SGHRS, CDR2 YFSETQ. The germline V and J ends were trimmed by 0 bases and 5 bases, with 11 bases remaining between them. This CDR3 is built from 15 residues. The CDR3 reads CASSLDGTVNEKLFF. For the CDR3, the DNA is TGCGCCAGCAGCTTGGATGGGACGGTGAATGAAAAACTGTTTTTT.

Comment on this clonotype: Possible read error: a much larger clone is one base away. J is TRBJ2-1 and V is TRBV6-1; D might be TRBD1 or TRBD2, each matching 6 bases. The CDR3 contains 18 residues. Germline V gives CDR1 MNHNS, CDR2 SASEGT. This CDR3 reads CVGRGTQGGLSTYNEQFF. CDR3 coding DNA: TGTGTCGGCAGGGGTACACAGGGCGGACTATCAACCTACAATGAGCAGTTCTTC.

The table lists this clonotype with many counts. This sequence joins TRBV2 and TRBJ2-7, with 7 bases that match TRBD1. The J segment lost 6 bases and the V segment lost 0 bases, leaving 8 bases of the junction unmatched. The CDR3 runs to 15 residues. The germline V gene has CDR1 SNHLY and CDR2 FYNNEI. Here the CDR3 DNA reads TGTGCCAGCAGTGAAGCCAGGGGGTTTTACGGCGAGCAGTACTTC. Translating it yields CASSEARGFYGEQYF. Together with reference TRBV2 and TRBJ2-7, the CDR3 gives the full variable domain: EPEVTQTPSHQVTQMGQEVILRCVPISNHLYFYWYRQILGQKVEFLVSFYNNEISEKSEIFDDQFSVERPDGSNFTLKIRSTKLEDSAMYFCASSEARGFYGEQYFGPGTRLTVT.

The gene calls are TRBV2 and TRBJ1-5, with D perhaps TRBD1 (6 bases). Germline CDR1 reads SNHLY; CDR2 reads FYNNEI. V was shortened by 5 bases and J by 6 bases, with 11 bases between the two germline ends. CDR3 size: 13 residues. CDR3 amino acids: CASSIGGPQPQHF. The CDR3 bases are TGTGCCAGCAGTATCGGGGGCCCTCAGCCCCAGCATTTT.

This clonotype was seen many times. The chain employs TRBV5-5 and TRBJ2-7, with a weak D call TRBD1 (5 bases). The germline V gene has CDR1 SGHKS and CDR2 YYEKEE (reference sequence). This CDR3 has 15 residues. Trimming removed 4 bases at V and 0 bases at J, with 14 bases between. This chain's CDR3 is CASSPRAASSYEQYF. The DNA for the CDR3 is TGTGCCAGCAGCCCCAGGGCAGCTAGCTCCTACGAGCAGTACTTC.